This T cell receptor beta chain was documented in a study of blood T cell repertoires in COVID-19. Assay: immunoSEQ multiplex PCR; the TCRdb copy retains only in-frame clones and omits some. This repertoire shows about 150,000 clones, roughly 81% found once; its top ten account for less than 10%. With V trimmed by 5 bases and J by 6 bases, 5 bases remained unmatched. Germline V gives CDR1 SGHDN, CDR2 FVKESK. CDR3 length: 13 residues. The clonotype was recovered from a woman aged 60-75 years with COVID-19, enrolled during active disease. V gene TRBV14 combines with J gene TRBJ1-1, with 8 bases aligning to TRBD1. Material for sequencing was peripheral blood. CDR3 nucleotides: TGTGCCAGCAGCGGACAGGGTGTATCTGAAGCTTTCTTT. Residues: CASSGQGVSEAFF.